Sequencing of this T cell receptor beta chain was carried out in a study of Graves' ophthalmopathy and Graves' hyperthyroidism. Hyperthyroidism in these 18- to 65-year-old patients was newly diagnosed, lasting under 2 months. This clonotype was counted only a few times. The antigen remains undetermined. Study-wide findings and caveats: Ophthalmopathy progression was predicted with roughly 68% sensitivity and roughly 79% specificity.

Researchers took RNA transcripts and amplified TCR beta CDR3 regions from them. Second-round multiplex PCR followed a first-round RT-PCR using HTBI primers. TCRdb used MiXCR to reprocess the multiplex PCR reads, holding one entry per CDR3 protein. The repertoire consists of around 590,000 distinct CDR3 sequences, with 39% occurring once and the leading ten covering approximately 4.1%. The germline gives CDR1 MNHNY, CDR2 SVGAGI (reference sequence). After removal of 5 bases from V and 2 bases from J, the junction contained 6 bases not matched to a gene. The CDR3 contains 17 residues. The receptor's source is an adult man with Graves' hyperthyroidism. Sequences were obtained from peripheral blood or thyroid tissue (not recorded which). The J gene is TRBJ2-6, the V gene TRBV6-6; 10 nucleotides match TRBD1. In DNA form, the CDR3 reads TGTGCCAGCAGTCGTGACAGGGGGCGGGCTGGGGCCAACGTCCTGACTTTC. Amino acid sequence: CASSRDRGRAGANVLTF.